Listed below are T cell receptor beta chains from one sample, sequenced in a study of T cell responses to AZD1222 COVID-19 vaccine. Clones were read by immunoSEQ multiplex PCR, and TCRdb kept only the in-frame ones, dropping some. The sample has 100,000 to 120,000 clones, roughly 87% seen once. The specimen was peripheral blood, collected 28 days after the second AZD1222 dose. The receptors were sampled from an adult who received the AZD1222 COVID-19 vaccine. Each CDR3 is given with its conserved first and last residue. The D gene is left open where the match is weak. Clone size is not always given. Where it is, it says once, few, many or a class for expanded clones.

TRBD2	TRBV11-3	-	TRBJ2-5	TGTGCCAGCAGCTCCCAAGGAGCGGGAGGGAGTGAGACCCAGTACTTC	CASSSQGAGGSETQYF
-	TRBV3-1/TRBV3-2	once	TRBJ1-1	TGTGCCAGCAGCCGAGCACAGGGTGGAGCTGAAGCTTTCTTT	CASSRAQGGAEAFF
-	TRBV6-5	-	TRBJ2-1	TGTGCCAGCACCCTGCACAATGAGCAGTTCTTC	CASTLHNEQFF
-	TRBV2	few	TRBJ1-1	TGTGCCAGCAGTGGTAAGATGAACACTGAAGCTTTCTTT	CASSGKMNTEAFF
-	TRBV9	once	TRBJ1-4	TGTGCCAGCAATCGGGCAGAGAAGGAAAAACTGTTTTTT	CASNRAEKEKLFF
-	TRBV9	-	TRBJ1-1	TGTGCCAGCAGCGTAGCTAAAAACTGGAACACTGAAGCTTTCTTT	CASSVAKNWNTEAFF
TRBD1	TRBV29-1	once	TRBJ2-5	TGCAGCGTCGGACAGGGGACCGAGACCCAGTACTTC	CSVGQGTETQYF
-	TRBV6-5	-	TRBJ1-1	TGTGCCAGCAATCGCGAGCTAGCCACTGAAGCTTTCTTT	CASNRELATEAFF
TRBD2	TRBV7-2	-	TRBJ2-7	TGTGCCAGCAGCTTGTCAGTCTGGAGGGAGGGCCACTACGAGCAGTACTTC	CASSLSVWREGHYEQYF
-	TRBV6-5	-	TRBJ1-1	TGTGCCAGCAGGGACCAGGGTGTGCGCACTGAAGCTTTCTTT	CASRDQGVRTEAFF
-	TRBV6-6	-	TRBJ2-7	TGTGCCAGCAGTTACTCCCCCACAAGGGTCAATTACGAGCAGTACTTC	CASSYSPTRVNYEQYF
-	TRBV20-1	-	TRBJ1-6	TGCAGTGCTAGTGGAGGGTTGAATAATTCACCCCTCCACTTT	CSASGGLNNSPLHF
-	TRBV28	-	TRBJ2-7	TGTGCCAGCAGTTTGGGGATCCCCCACGAGCAGTACTTC	CASSLGIPHEQYF
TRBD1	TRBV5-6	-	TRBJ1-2	TGTGCCAGCAGCTTTGGACAGGGGCCGTGGGGCTACACCTTC	CASSFGQGPWGYTF
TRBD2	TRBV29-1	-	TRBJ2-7	TGCAGCGTCCAAATAATAGCGGGAGGGCCCGACGAGCAGTACTTC	CSVQIIAGGPDEQYF
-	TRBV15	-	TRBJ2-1	TGTGCCACCAGCAGCCTAGCTTCCAATGAGCAGTTCTTC	CATSSLASNEQFF
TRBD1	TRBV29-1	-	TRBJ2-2	TGCAGCGTTGCTTTCGCCTGGGGACAGGCGGCCACCGGGGAGCTGTTTTTT	CSVAFAWGQAATGELFF
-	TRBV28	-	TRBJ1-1	TGTGCCAGCAGTCTGGGACGGGCGAACACTGAAGCTTTCTTT	CASSLGRANTEAFF
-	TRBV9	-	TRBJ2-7	TGTGCCAGCAGCGGTGAGGAGCTTAGCTCCTACGAGCAGTACTTC	CASSGEELSSYEQYF
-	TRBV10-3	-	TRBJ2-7	TGTGCCATCGCAGGGGCCACTTACGAGCAGTACTTC	CAIAGATYEQYF
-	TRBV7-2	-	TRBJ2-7	TGTGCCAGCAGCTACCCGGGACCAAGGGAGCAGTACTTC	CASSYPGPREQYF
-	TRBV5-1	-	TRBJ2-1	TGCGCCAGCCAGGGGCCACTTGCCTACAATGAGCAGTTCTTC	CASQGPLAYNEQFF
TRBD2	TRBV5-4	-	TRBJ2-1	TGTGCCAGCAGCCCGGGACTAGCCGCCACCGATGAGCAGTTCTTC	CASSPGLAATDEQFF
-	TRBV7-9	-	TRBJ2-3	TGTGCCAGCAGCCGTGGCGGCGGGATCACAGATACGCAGTATTTT	CASSRGGGITDTQYF
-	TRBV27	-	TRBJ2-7	TGTGCCAGCAGTTCTACAGGGTTCCACGAGCAGTACTTC	CASSSTGFHEQYF
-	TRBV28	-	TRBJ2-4	TGTGCCAGCAGTTTTTGGCGGGCCGGGGTGGGCAAAAACATTCAGTACTTC	CASSFWRAGVGKNIQYF
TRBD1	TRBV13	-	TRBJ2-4	TGTGCCAGCAGCCGCCCTGAGACAGGGTCCAAAAACATTCAGTACTTC	CASSRPETGSKNIQYF
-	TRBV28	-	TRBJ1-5	TGTGCCAGCAGTCCCCCGAATCAGCCCCAGCATTTT	CASSPPNQPQHF
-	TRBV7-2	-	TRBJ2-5	TGTGCCAGCAGCTCGCCCGGACAGATTTCCCACCAAGAGACCCAGTACTTC	CASSSPGQISHQETQYF
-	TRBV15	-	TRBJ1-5	TGTGCCACCAGCAGAGATTGGGGTGGAGGGGAACCTAGCAATCAGCCCCAGCATTTT	CATSRDWGGGEPSNQPQHF
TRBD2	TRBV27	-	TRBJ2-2	TGTGCCAGCAGCACCGGAATACTAGCGGGAGGGCGATACGGGGAGCTGTTTTTT	CASSTGILAGGRYGELFF
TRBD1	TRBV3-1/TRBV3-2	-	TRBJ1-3	TGTGCCAGCAGCCAAGACCAGGGGGCTGGTGGAAACACCATATATTTT	CASSQDQGAGGNTIYF
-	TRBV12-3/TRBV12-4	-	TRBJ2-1	TGTGCCAGCAGTTTAAGGGGGAATGAGCAGTTCTTC	CASSLRGNEQFF
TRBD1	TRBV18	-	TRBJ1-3	TGTGCCAGCGCTGGGACAGTGGGAAACACCATATATTTT	CASAGTVGNTIYF
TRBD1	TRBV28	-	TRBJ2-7	TGTGCCAGCAGTCCCGGACAGGGGGCCTCCAGAGGGCAGTACTTC	CASSPGQGASRGQYF
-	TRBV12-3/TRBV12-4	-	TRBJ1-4	TGTGCCAGCACTTATACAGGGGAAAAACTGTTTTTT	CASTYTGEKLFF
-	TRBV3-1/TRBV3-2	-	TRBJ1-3	TGTGCCAGCAGCCGCCCTGGGGAGGTGACAAACACCATATATTTT	CASSRPGEVTNTIYF
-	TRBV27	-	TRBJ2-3	TGTGCCAGCAGTTCCCCTTGGAATCGAAAAGATACACAGTATTTT	CASSSPWNRKDTQYF
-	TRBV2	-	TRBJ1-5	TGTGCCAGCCATGGAACCGTAAGCAATCAGCCCCAGCATTTT	CASHGTVSNQPQHF
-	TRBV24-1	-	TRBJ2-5	TGTGCCACCGCCATGGGGGTAACAGAGACCCAGTACTTC	CATAMGVTETQYF
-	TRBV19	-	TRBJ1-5	TGTGCCAGTAGTTCCGGACTCAATAGCAATCAGCCCCAGCATTTT	CASSSGLNSNQPQHF
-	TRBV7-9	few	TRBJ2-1	TGTGCCAGCGGTCAAACCCCGATAGTTATTGATGAGCAGTTCTTC	CASGQTPIVIDEQFF
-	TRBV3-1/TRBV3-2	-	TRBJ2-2	TGTGCCAGCAGCCAAGGAGTCCACCCCCCCGGGGAGCTGTTTTTT	CASSQGVHPPGELFF